This T cell receptor (beta chain) was found in a study of neoadjuvant nivolumab and ipilimumab in lung cancer. Study-wide points: Pretherapy blood TCR richness correlated positively with resected tumor richness. TCR richness and clonality were higher in tumors than adjacent uninvolved lung. Only two of four nivolumab-treated tumors gained richness and clonality by surgery. Only a single major-pathologic-response sample was available for clonality analysis.

Profiled with immunoSEQ multiplex PCR; TCRdb holds only in-frame clones, not every one. The data show around 20,000 clones, roughly 80% seen once. Trimming took off 2 bases at V and 4 bases at J, with 14 bases between the two ends. CDR1 is MNHEY and CDR2 is SVGAGI in the germline V gene. The CDR3 spans 15 residues. About this clone itself: No antigen is known for it.

Here the sequenced sample was tumor tissue, taken after neoadjuvant nivolumab, alone or with ipilimumab, at or shortly before surgery. This chain uses TRBV6-5 with TRBJ2-5; a possible D gene is TRBD2 (7 bases). This sequence originates from an adult with non-small cell lung cancer. The CDR3 spells CASSYEGGGPETQYF. In nucleotides, the CDR3 is TGTGCCAGCAGTTACGAAGGGGGGGGCCCAGAGACCCAGTACTTC.